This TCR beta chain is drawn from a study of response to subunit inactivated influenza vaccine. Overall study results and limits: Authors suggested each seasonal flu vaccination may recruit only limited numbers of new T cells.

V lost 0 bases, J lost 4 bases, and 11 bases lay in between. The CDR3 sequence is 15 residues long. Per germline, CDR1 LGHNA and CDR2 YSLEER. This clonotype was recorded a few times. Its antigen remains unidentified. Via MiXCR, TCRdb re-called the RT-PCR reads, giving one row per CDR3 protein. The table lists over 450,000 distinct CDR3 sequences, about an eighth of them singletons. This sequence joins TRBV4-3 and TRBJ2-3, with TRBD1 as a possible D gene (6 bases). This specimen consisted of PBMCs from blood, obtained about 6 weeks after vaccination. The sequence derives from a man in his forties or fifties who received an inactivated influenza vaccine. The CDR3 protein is CASSQDIYRADTQYF. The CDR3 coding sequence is TGCGCCAGCAGCCAAGATATATACAGGGCAGATACGCAGTATTTT.